The present T cell receptor (beta chain) was sequenced within a study of CD8 T cells in ankylosing spondylitis. Study-level points and caveats: Significant enrichment of disease-linked clones was reported in matched ankylosing spondylitis synovial fluid. Some of these motif variants have turned up before, in reports on reactive arthritis synovial fluid and blood.

This clonotype was found a few times. No antigen is known for it. V shed 0 bases and J shed 2 bases, with 9 bases lying between them. The CDR3 loop spans 15 amino acids. The germline CDR1 and CDR2 sequences are SGHRS and YFSETQ. Using quantitative 5'-RACE with molecular barcodes, the authors made TCR beta libraries. TCRdb passed the 5' RACE reads through MiXCR, listing each CDR3 protein once. The sample carries 250,000 to 350,000 distinct CDR3 sequences, around 20% recorded once. The sample consisted of blood, either unsorted or a sorted T cell fraction (not recorded which). The sequence was collected from a male donor with ankylosing spondylitis or in good health (not recorded which). V is TRBV5-1 and J is TRBJ2-1, with unresolved D. The CDR3 DNA sequence: TGCGCCAGCAGCTTGGGGAGCCAGGCCTACAATGAGCAGTTCTTC. Residues: CASSLGSQAYNEQFF.